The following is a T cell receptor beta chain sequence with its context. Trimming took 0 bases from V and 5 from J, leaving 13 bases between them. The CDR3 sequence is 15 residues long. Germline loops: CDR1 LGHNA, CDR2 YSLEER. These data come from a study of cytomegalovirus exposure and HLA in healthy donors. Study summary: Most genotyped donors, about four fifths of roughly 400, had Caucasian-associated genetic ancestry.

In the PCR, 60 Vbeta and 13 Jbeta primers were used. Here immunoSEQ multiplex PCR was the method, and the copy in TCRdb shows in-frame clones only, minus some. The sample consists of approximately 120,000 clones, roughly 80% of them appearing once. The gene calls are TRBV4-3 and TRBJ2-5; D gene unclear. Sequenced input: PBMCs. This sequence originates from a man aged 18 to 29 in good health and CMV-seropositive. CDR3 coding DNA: TGCGCCAGCAGCCAAGATTCGAACAAGTTGGAGACCCAGTACTTC. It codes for CASSQDSNKLETQYF.